This TCR beta chain was recovered during a study of T cell responses to AZD1222 COVID-19 vaccine. The V end lost 1 base, the J end lost 5 bases, and 1 base lay between the germline ends. The CDR3 runs 11 residues. Per the germline V gene, CDR1 is MDHEN and CDR2 is SYDVKM. A remark on this clone: Additional DNA sequences in this sample encode the identical CDR3.

Profiled with immunoSEQ multiplex PCR; TCRdb holds only in-frame clones, not every one. The sample holds some 71,000 clones, over 80% seen once. The TCR originated in an adult in good health. The specimen was peripheral blood, collected on day 0 of AZD1222 vaccination. The chain is built from TRBV28 and TRBJ2-3; D call uncertain. CDR3: CASSLLDTQYF. The CDR3 DNA is TGTGCCAGCAGTTTATTAGATACGCAGTATTTT.